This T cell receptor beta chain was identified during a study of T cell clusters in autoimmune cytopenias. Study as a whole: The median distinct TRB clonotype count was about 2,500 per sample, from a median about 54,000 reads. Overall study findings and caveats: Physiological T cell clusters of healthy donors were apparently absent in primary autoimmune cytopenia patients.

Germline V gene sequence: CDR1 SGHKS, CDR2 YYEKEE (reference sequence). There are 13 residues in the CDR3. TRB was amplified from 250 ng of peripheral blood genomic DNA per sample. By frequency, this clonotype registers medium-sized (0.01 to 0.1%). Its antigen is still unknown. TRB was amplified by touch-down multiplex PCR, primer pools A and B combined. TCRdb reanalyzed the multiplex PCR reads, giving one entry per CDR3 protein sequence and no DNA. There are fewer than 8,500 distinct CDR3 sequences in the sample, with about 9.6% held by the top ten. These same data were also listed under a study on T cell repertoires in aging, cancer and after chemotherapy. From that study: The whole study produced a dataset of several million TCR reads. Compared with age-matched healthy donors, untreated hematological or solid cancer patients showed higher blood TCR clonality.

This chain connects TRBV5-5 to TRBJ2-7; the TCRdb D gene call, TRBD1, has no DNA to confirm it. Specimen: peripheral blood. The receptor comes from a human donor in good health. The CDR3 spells CASSPGVSYEQYF.